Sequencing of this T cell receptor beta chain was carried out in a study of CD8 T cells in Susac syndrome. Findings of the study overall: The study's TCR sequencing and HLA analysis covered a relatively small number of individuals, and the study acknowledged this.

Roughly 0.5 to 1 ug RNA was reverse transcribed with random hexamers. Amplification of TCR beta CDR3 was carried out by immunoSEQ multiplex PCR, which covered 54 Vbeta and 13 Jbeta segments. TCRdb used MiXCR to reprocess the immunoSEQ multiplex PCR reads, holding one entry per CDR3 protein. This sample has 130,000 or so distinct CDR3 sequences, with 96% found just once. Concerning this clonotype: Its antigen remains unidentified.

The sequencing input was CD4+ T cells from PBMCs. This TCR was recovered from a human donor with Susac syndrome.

The CDR3, as DNA: TGCAGTGCTAGAAACCCGGGGGAGACCCAGTACTTC. Translation gives CSARNPGETQYF. This rearrangement joins TRBV20-1 to TRBJ2-5; maybe TRBD2 (5 bases). V dropped 2 bases and J dropped 5 bases, with 9 bases sitting between them. Germline CDR1 DFQATT, CDR2 SNEGSKA (reference sequence). The CDR3 length is 12 residues.